This passage covers 30 T cell receptor beta chains from one sample sequenced in a study of patients and donors after allogeneic stem cell transplantation (dated by TCRdb to the early 2020s). The library was prepared using RT-PCR. Instrument on record: NextSeq 550. TCRdb cleaned the public reads at Q25 with fastp, built clones with MiXCR and kept in-frame beta chains. Every CDR3 protein is listed once, alongside the most common genes and DNA of its rows. Within this sample are approximately 150,000 distinct CDR3 sequences, with 24% of them counted one time only. The ten largest clones capture about 25% of the sample. Sequencing input: blood, either unsorted or a sorted T cell fraction (not recorded which). The receptors come from a human donor who was either an allogeneic HSCT recipient or a stem cell or donor lymphocyte infusion donor (not recorded which). It is not recorded whose cells these are; they may come from a transplant donor.

This clonotype occurred a few times. The rearrangement uses TRBV4-2 and TRBJ1-6, with D perhaps TRBD1 (5 bases). With 2 bases removed from V and 0 bases from J, the gap between germline ends came to 14 bases. Germline loops: CDR1 LGHNA, CDR2 YNFKEQ. The CDR3 runs 18 residues. The CDR3 spells CASSQKGRESSYNSPLHF. CDR3 DNA: TGTGCCAGCAGCCAAAAGGGGCGGGAGAGCTCCTATAATTCACCCCTCCACTTT.

The chain employs TRBV4-3 and TRBJ1-1; 8 bases are a match to TRBD1. The germline CDR1 and CDR2 sequences are LGHNA and YSLEER. CDR3 size: 14 residues. The J segment lost 7 bases and the V segment lost 1 base, leaving 5 bases of the junction unmatched. The chain's CDR3 is CASSQVDRVGEAFF. In DNA, the CDR3 is TGCGCCAGCAGCCAAGTGGACAGGGTTGGTGAAGCTTTCTTT.

The J gene is TRBJ1-6, the V gene TRBV4-1; 8 bases align to TRBD1. V dropped 1 base and J dropped 8; count of bases not matched to a gene: 10. The CDR3 is made up of 17 amino acids. Germline V CDR1 and CDR2: MGHRA, YSYEKL. The CDR3 DNA is TGCGCCAGCAGCCAAGTATTCCCAGGACAGGGCGATTCACCCCTCCACTTT. Protein: CASSQVFPGQGDSPLHF.

The rearrangement links TRBV10-3 to TRBJ2-7, with TRBD1 identical over 8 bases. The CDR3 covers 16 residues. J lost 6 bases, V lost 2 bases, and 12 bases had no gene match. CDR1 and CDR2 from the germline V gene are ENHRY and SYGVKD. CDR3 residues: CAISEPQRTGSSEQYF. As DNA, the CDR3 is TGTGCCATCAGTGAGCCCCAGAGGACAGGGTCATCCGAGCAGTACTTC.

This clonotype appeared a few times. The gene calls are TRBV5-1 and TRBJ2-7; 10 nucleotides agree with TRBD1. The CDR3 has 15 amino acids. Germline values: CDR1 SGHRS, CDR2 YFSETQ. The ends lost 5 bases at V and 6 bases at J; junction bases unmatched: 11. As DNA, the CDR3 is TGCGCCAGCAGATTGCCGGGACAGGGGATCGGCGAGCAGTACTTC. Its protein product is CASRLPGQGIGEQYF.

This clonotype was seen a handful of times. In nucleotides, the CDR3 is TGTGCCAGCAGTCCCCAAACGACAGGTGGGGTGAACACTGAAGCTTTCTTT. This sequence encodes CASSPQTTGGVNTEAFF. J is TRBJ1-1 and V is TRBV6-6, with a weak D call TRBD1 (6 bases). V lost 5 bases and J lost 0, with 19 bases in between. Germline CDR1 reads MNHNY; CDR2 reads SVGAGI (reference sequence). The CDR3 loop spans 17 amino acids.

As DNA, the CDR3 is TGTGCCAGCAGTTTACTAGGTAACACCGGGGAGCTGTTTTTT. This gives the protein CASSLLGNTGELFF. The chain links TRBV12-3 or TRBV12-4 to TRBJ2-2, with D uncertain. The CDR3 sequence is 14 residues long. Trimming left V 2 bases short and J 2 bases short, with 6 bases between.

The chain carries TRBV12-5 and TRBJ2-7; D is perhaps TRBD2 (6 bases). This CDR3 is built from 15 residues. The ends were cut back, 0 bases at V and 1 base at J, with 10 bases in the middle. CDR1 LGHNT and CDR2 FRNRAP come from the germline V gene. CDR3 nucleotides: TGTGCTAGTGGTTTGGTTACGGGACTGTCCTACGAGCAGTACTTC. This sequence encodes CASGLVTGLSYEQYF.

This clonotype appeared a few times. V gene TRBV5-1 combines with J gene TRBJ1-4, with TRBD1 matching over 7 bases. V lost 3 bases, J lost 5 bases, and 10 bases stayed unmatched. Germline V gives CDR1 SGHRS, CDR2 YFSETQ. This CDR3 is 16 amino acids long. CDR3 in amino acids: CASSWDSPKGNEKLFF. The CDR3 region has the DNA TGCGCCAGCAGCTGGGACAGCCCAAAGGGAAATGAAAAACTGTTTTTT.

This clonotype was detected a few times. V usage is TRBV5-1 and J usage is TRBJ2-1; D is perhaps TRBD1 (6 bases). Trimming pared 3 bases from V and 1 base from J, leaving 8 bases between. The germline CDR1 and CDR2 sequences are SGHRS and YFSETQ. The CDR3 is 14 residues long. In DNA form, the CDR3 reads TGCGCCAGCAGCTGGACAGATTCCTACAATGAGCAGTTCTTC. This sequence encodes CASSWTDSYNEQFF.

This chain connects TRBV28 to TRBJ1-2; 8 positions match TRBD1. CDR1 is MDHEN, CDR2 SYDVKM, per germline. The V segment lost 2 bases and the J segment 6 bases; nucleotides outside the gene matches: 5. The CDR3 is 14 amino acids. The CDR3 DNA sequence: TGTGCCAGCAGTTTAGGGGACAGGACAGATGGCTACACCTTC. It translates to CASSLGDRTDGYTF.

This clonotype was recorded many times. V usage is TRBV12-3 or TRBV12-4 and J usage is TRBJ1-2, with no clear D. Trimming removed 5 bases from V and 7 bases from J, with 11 bases in between. The CDR3 has 12 residues. CDR3 in amino acids: CASSATGSGYTF. CDR3 DNA: TGTGCCAGCAGTGCCACTGGGAGTGGCTACACCTTC.

There are a few counts of this clonotype. The CDR3 loop is CASSLTRRGEQFF. CDR3 sequence (DNA): TGTGCCAGCAGCCTCACTAGGCGGGGTGAGCAGTTCTTC. The rearrangement joins TRBV12-3 or TRBV12-4 to TRBJ2-1; a weak D match, TRBD2 (6 bases). Trimming shortened V by 6 bases and J by 9 bases, and 15 bases separated the two germline ends. The CDR3 is made up of 13 amino acids.

Note on this clonotype: One junction end does not reproduce the germline sequence, and a read error may be involved. The chain is built from TRBV6-6 and TRBJ1-3, with 8 bases fitting TRBD1. CDR1 MNHNY and CDR2 SVGAGI come from the germline V gene (reference sequence). This CDR3 contains 15 residues. CDR3 amino acids: CASRPTGATGNSIYF. For the CDR3, the DNA is TGTGCCAGCAGACCGACAGGGGCCACTGGAAACTCCATATATTTT.

Of note for this clonotype: At one end, the junction sequence differs from germline, possibly due to a read error. This chain connects TRBV12-3 or TRBV12-4 to TRBJ1-1; D gene ambiguous. The CDR3 sequence is 12 residues long. The CDR3 nucleotides are TGTGCCAGCAGACTTCTGAACTCTGAAGCTTTCTTT. Translation: CASRLLNSEAFF.

In this sample, this clonotype turned up a few times. The gene calls are TRBV11-3 and TRBJ1-1; no firm D call. Germline-derived CDR1 and CDR2 are SGHNT and YENEEA. CDR3 length: 13 residues. Trimming left V 4 bases short and J 6 bases short, with 12 bases between. CDR3 sequence: CASSSSFRPEAFF. DNA of the CDR3: TGTGCCAGCAGCTCCTCCTTTAGGCCTGAAGCTTTCTTT.

Many counts were recorded for this clonotype. The rearrangement uses TRBV7-9 and TRBJ1-4; tentatively, D is TRBD1 (5 bases). Germline lookup yields CDR1 SEHNR and CDR2 FQNEAQ (reference sequence). Trimming removed 5 bases at V and 5 bases at J, with 12 bases between. CDR3 length equals 14 residues. The CDR3 is CASSRGHSNEKLFF. The CDR3 DNA sequence: TGTGCCAGCAGCCGCGGACACTCGAATGAAAAACTGTTTTTT.

The CDR3 region has the DNA TGTGCCAGCGCACAGAGGGGGTATGATGGCTACACCTTC. This translates into CASAQRGYDGYTF. The chain recombines TRBV6-1 with TRBJ1-2; maybe TRBD1 (6 bases). Germline loops: CDR1 MNHNS, CDR2 SASEGT. The CDR3 length is 13 residues. Trimming took off 8 bases at V and 6 bases at J, with 16 bases between the two ends.

The table lists this clonotype with a few counts. This chain uses TRBV6-2 or TRBV6-3 with TRBJ1-2; D is unresolved. Germline V gives CDR1 MNHEY, CDR2 SVGEGT. The CDR3 has 12 residues. V lost 6 bases and J 4 bases, leaving 9 bases between the germline ends. The CDR3 protein is CASRRVGYGYTF. CDR3 sequence (DNA): TGTGCCAGCAGGAGGGTCGGCTATGGCTACACCTTC.

The rearrangement joins TRBV12-3 or TRBV12-4 to TRBJ2-4; perhaps D is TRBD1 or TRBD2 (5 bases each). The V gene lost 6 bases and the J gene lost 8 bases, with 14 bases spanning the gap. The CDR3 has 13 residues. The CDR3 region is CASSHRRQDIQYF. CDR3 bases: TGTGCCAGCAGCCACAGGAGGCAGGACATTCAGTACTTC.

The chain recombines TRBV5-6 with TRBJ2-7; D is uncertain. Germline assignment: CDR1 SGHDT and CDR2 YYEEEE. This CDR3 contains 15 residues. Trimming shortened V by 0 bases and J by 2 bases, and 12 bases separated the two germline ends. This CDR3 reads CASSLVADLTYEQYF. CDR3 nucleotide sequence: TGTGCCAGCAGCTTGGTGGCAGACCTAACCTACGAGCAGTACTTC.

This clonotype was detected only a few times. The V gene is TRBV20-1, the J gene TRBJ1-2, with unresolved D. V dropped 3 bases and J dropped 4 bases, with 12 bases sitting between them. The germline V gene encodes CDR1 DFQATT and CDR2 SNEGSKA (reference sequence). The CDR3 totals 13 residues. The CDR3 coding sequence is TGCAGTGCTAGGCAACCTACCTTCTATGGCTACACCTTC. This sequence encodes CSARQPTFYGYTF.

This clonotype appeared a few times. The chain combines TRBV15 with TRBJ1-5; D call uncertain. This CDR3 contains 14 residues. Trimming took 6 bases from V and 0 from J, leaving 9 bases between them. CDR1 LNHNV and CDR2 YYDKDF come from the germline V gene (reference sequence). CDR3 sequence (DNA): TGTGCCACCAGAATTCGGTATAGCAATCAGCCCCAGCATTTT. Amino acids: CATRIRYSNQPQHF. Full variable domain (missing parts from reference TRBV15 and TRBJ1-5): DAMVIQNPRYQVTQFGKPVTLSCSQTLNHNVMYWYQQKSSQAPKLLFHYYDKDFNNEADTPDNFQSRRPNTSFCFLDIRSPGLGDTAMYLCATRIRYSNQPQHFGDGTRLSIL.

This clonotype appeared a few times. The rearrangement uses TRBV18 and TRBJ2-7; maybe TRBD1 (5 bases). V lost 3 bases to trimming and J lost 3 bases, with 15 bases between them. Germline V gene lookup returns CDR1 KGHSH and CDR2 LQKENI. This CDR3 contains 15 residues. The CDR3 here is CASSPTDSPHYEQYF. CDR3 in DNA: TGTGCCAGCTCACCTACAGACAGCCCCCACTACGAGCAGTACTTC.

The chain carries TRBV12-3 or TRBV12-4 and TRBJ2-3; perhaps TRBD1 as D (6 bases). Trimming took off 2 bases at V and 4 bases at J, with 10 bases between the two ends. The CDR3 spans 14 residues. The CDR3 reads CASSLKPGADTQYF. The CDR3 region has the DNA TGTGCCAGCAGTTTAAAGCCAGGGGCAGATACGCAGTATTTT.

The gene calls are TRBV5-1 and TRBJ2-1, with D unclear. The CDR3 is 15 residues long. Per germline, CDR1 SGHRS and CDR2 YFSETQ. V was cut by 4 bases and J by 0 bases, with 11 bases left in between. CDR3 nucleotide sequence: TGCGCCAGCAGCCGGGCCCCGAGCTCCTACAATGAGCAGTTCTTC. Translation: CASSRAPSSYNEQFF.

This sequence joins TRBV6-5 and TRBJ2-4; 7 nucleotides align to TRBD1. The CDR3 sequence is 16 residues long. Trimming at V came to 5 bases and at J to 1 base, leaving 8 bases not matched to a gene. CDR1 and CDR2 from the germline V gene are MNHEY and SVGAGI. CDR3 sequence (DNA): TGTGCCAGCAGTCCCCTCAGGGGGAAGGCCAAAAACATTCAGTACTTC. Its protein product is CASSPLRGKAKNIQYF.

This clonotype came up many times. This sequence joins TRBV5-1 and TRBJ1-1; D is unclear. The germline V and J ends were trimmed by 4 bases and 2 bases, with 12 bases remaining between them. Germline loops: CDR1 SGHRS, CDR2 YFSETQ. The CDR3 spans 14 residues. The CDR3 is CASSPGAFNTEAFF. Here the CDR3 DNA reads TGCGCCAGCAGCCCAGGAGCCTTCAACACTGAAGCTTTCTTT.

V gene TRBV28 combines with J gene TRBJ1-2; the D is unclear. The V end was cut by 5 bases, the J end by 1 base, with 17 bases between. This CDR3 has 16 residues. CDR1 is MDHEN and CDR2 is SYDVKM in the germline V gene. CDR3 loop: CASSKAYLGVNYGYTF. The DNA of the CDR3 is TGTGCCAGCAGTAAGGCTTATCTCGGGGTTAACTATGGCTACACCTTC.

This clonotype was observed a few times. The V gene is TRBV24-1, the J gene TRBJ2-5, with no clear D. V was clipped by 1 base and J by 4 bases, with 6 bases between them. The germline V gene encodes CDR1 KGHDR and CDR2 SFDVKD. The CDR3 contains 13 residues. CDR3 residues: CATSDFGRETQYF. CDR3 DNA: TGTGCCACCAGTGATTTCGGAAGAGAGACCCAGTACTTC.